These 29 T cell receptor beta chains originate from one sample sequenced in a study of type 1 regulatory T cells. Antigens of these TCRs are unknown. TCRdb re-analysed the reads in MiXCR, keeping a single row per CDR3 protein. Of approximately 23,000 distinct CDR3 sequences listed, approximately 77% were seen once; the top ten hold roughly 14%. Sequencing was done on a sample of cultured T cells, either the whole culture or a sorted T cell fraction (not recorded which). As for subset: Tr1-enriched cell product generated in vitro against host alloantigens. The receptor set was obtained from a human donor in good health.

J is TRBJ1-3 and V is TRBV4-1; no clear D. The CDR3 has 18 amino acids. Germline lookup yields CDR1 MGHRA and CDR2 YSYEKL. The V and J ends lost 1 base and 0 bases respectively, with 16 bases between them. The CDR3 reads CASSQGVLRRSSGNTIYF. The CDR3 nucleotides are TGCGCCAGCAGCCAAGGGGTTCTACGTCGGTCCTCTGGAAACACCATATATTTT.

This clonotype has a handful of counts. The rearrangement joins TRBV19 to TRBJ2-1; either TRBD1 or TRBD2 may supply D (5 bases each). Trimming stripped 2 bases from V and 7 bases from J, with 15 bases between. The CDR3 extends over 15 amino acids. Looked up from germline, CDR1 is LNHDA and CDR2 is SQIVND (reference sequence). The CDR3 coding sequence is TGTGCCAGTAGTATAAGGGACCTACCGGCGAATGAGCAGTTCTTC. Translated, it gives CASSIRDLPANEQFF.

V and J are TRBV25-1 and TRBJ2-1; TRBD2 matches at 8 bases. This CDR3 region has 16 residues. Germline V gene sequence: CDR1 MGHDK, CDR2 SYGVNS. V shed 3 bases, J shed 6 bases, and the junction held 10 bases outside the gene matches. The CDR3 here is CASSEPGLGFGNEQFF. In DNA, the CDR3 is TGTGCCAGCAGTGAGCCGGGACTAGGGTTTGGCAATGAGCAGTTCTTC.

This rearrangement joins TRBV20-1 to TRBJ1-4; perhaps TRBD1 as D (6 bases). This CDR3 contains 14 residues. V lost 5 bases and J lost 5, with 15 bases in between. Germline CDR1 DFQATT, CDR2 SNEGSKA (reference sequence). This chain's CDR3 is CSAWVGGRNEKLFF. The CDR3, as DNA: TGCAGTGCTTGGGTGGGGGGCCGCAATGAAAAACTGTTTTTT.

The V gene is TRBV2, the J gene TRBJ1-6, with 7 bases fitting TRBD1. The germline gives CDR1 SNHLY, CDR2 FYNNEI. The V and J ends lost 3 bases and 5 bases, in that order; junction bases with no gene match: 7. There are 16 residues in the CDR3. The CDR3 reads CASSEQGVDNNSPLHF. The CDR3, as DNA: TGTGCCAGCAGTGAGCAGGGGGTAGATAATAATTCACCCCTCCACTTT.

V usage is TRBV4-1 and J usage is TRBJ2-1; D is unclear. CDR1 MGHRA and CDR2 YSYEKL come from the germline V gene. The CDR3 is 12 residues long. Trimming took off 3 bases at V and 10 bases at J, with 10 bases between the two ends. Here the CDR3 reads CASSHPQGEQFF. DNA of the CDR3: TGCGCCAGCAGCCACCCCCAAGGGGAGCAGTTCTTC.

In its sample, this clonotype is medium-sized. V usage is TRBV5-1 and J usage is TRBJ1-1; the D gene is possibly TRBD1 (5 bases). The CDR3 is 14 amino acids. Trimming took 6 bases from V and 3 from J, leaving 15 bases between them. The germline CDR1 and CDR2 sequences are SGHRS and YFSETQ. CDR3 DNA: TGCGCCAGCACCCAAGGTGGGGACTACACTGAAGCTTTCTTT. This codes for CASTQGGDYTEAFF. Drawing the rest from reference TRBV5-1 and TRBJ1-1, the complete variable domain is KAGVTQTPRYLIKTRGQQVTLSCSPISGHRSVSWYQQTPGQGLQFLFEYFSETQRNKGNFPGRFSGRQFSNSRSEMNVSTLELGDSALYLCASTQGGDYTEAFFGQGTRLTVV.

This chain joins TRBV5-1 and TRBJ2-1, with a tentative D call TRBD2 (6 bases). V was shortened by 5 bases and J by 3 bases, with 15 bases between the two germline ends. CDR1 and CDR2 (germline): SGHRS, YFSETQ. This CDR3 region has 15 residues. The CDR3: CASSHGTVNYNEQFF. CDR3 DNA sequence: TGCGCCAGCAGTCACGGGACTGTGAACTACAATGAGCAGTTCTTC. The whole variable domain, filled in from reference TRBV5-1 and TRBJ2-1, reads KAGVTQTPRYLIKTRGQQVTLSCSPISGHRSVSWYQQTPGQGLQFLFEYFSETQRNKGNFPGRFSGRQFSNSRSEMNVSTLELGDSALYLCASSHGTVNYNEQFFGPGTRLTVL.

With regard to this clonotype: Sequence at one end of the junction differs from germline and may be a read error. J is TRBJ2-1 and V is TRBV24-1; D is possibly TRBD1 (6 bases). CDR3 length: 13 residues. The germline gives CDR1 KGHDR, CDR2 SFDVKD. CDR3 DNA: TGTGCCACCTCGCAGGGGTCCTACAATGAGCGGTTCTTC. It codes for CATSQGSYNERFF.

This sequence joins TRBV5-4 and TRBJ1-1, with 10 bases lining up with TRBD1. The CDR3 sequence is 13 residues long. V lost 0 bases and J lost 11; bases outside the gene matches: 4. Germline V gene data show CDR1 as SGHNT and CDR2 as YYREEE (reference sequence). The CDR3 DNA is TGTGCCAGCAGCTTGGGACAGGGGGCGGAGGCTTTCTTT. Amino acids: CASSLGQGAEAFF.

A few counts support this clonotype. The J gene is TRBJ2-5, the V gene TRBV27; 7 positions match TRBD1. The CDR3 runs 14 residues. CDR1 is MNHEY, CDR2 SMNVEV, per germline (reference sequence). V lost 6 bases and J lost 1; bases outside the gene matches: 5. The CDR3 nucleotides read TGTGCCAGCAGCCACAACAGGGGCCAAGAGACCCAGTACTTC. As protein: CASSHNRGQETQYF.

The V gene is TRBV29-1, the J gene TRBJ2-4; D is uncertain. This CDR3 has 13 residues. The germline V and J ends were trimmed by 4 bases and 0 bases, with 7 bases remaining between them. CDR1 is SQVTM and CDR2 is ANQGSEA in the germline V gene. CDR3 in DNA: TGCAGCGTTGCCCACTCAGCCAAAAACATTCAGTACTTC. Translating it yields CSVAHSAKNIQYF.

The rearrangement joins TRBV20-1 to TRBJ2-7, with D perhaps matching TRBD1 (5 bases). Between the trimmed V and J ends, which lost 3 bases and 0 bases, there was a span of 12 bases. Per germline, CDR1 DFQATT and CDR2 SNEGSKA (reference sequence). This CDR3 is 14 amino acids long. The CDR3 loop is CSASSTQGSYEQYF. CDR3 nucleotide sequence: TGCAGTGCTAGCTCCACCCAGGGCTCCTACGAGCAGTACTTC.

V gene TRBV6-2 or TRBV6-3 combines with J gene TRBJ2-3; 7 positions match TRBD2. V was pared by 6 bases and J by 3 bases, with 9 bases of the junction left unmatched. The CDR3 sequence is 15 residues long. The germline V gene has CDR1 MNHEY and CDR2 SVGEGT. The CDR3 region is CASRRLVRGTDTQYF. CDR3 nucleotide sequence: TGTGCCAGCAGACGACTAGTGCGGGGGACAGATACGCAGTATTTT.

The V and J genes are TRBV11-3 and TRBJ2-5, with TRBD1 matching 7 bases. There are 13 residues in the CDR3. Germline loops: CDR1 SGHNT, CDR2 YENEEA. The V and J ends lost 5 bases and 5 bases, in that order; junction bases with no gene match: 5. For the CDR3, the DNA is TGTGCCAGCAGCGTCCGCAGGGGGGAGACCCAGTACTTC. Translated: CASSVRRGETQYF.

This clonotype is medium-sized within its sample. The germline gene is not matched at one end of the junction; a read error may be the cause. The chain joins TRBV29-1 to TRBJ2-5, with 8 bases lining up with TRBD2. Looked up from germline, CDR1 is SQVTM and CDR2 is ANQGSEA. This CDR3 has 12 residues. CDR3 region: CSASLAGQRKDF. The CDR3 bases are TGCAGCGCTTCCCTAGCGGGCCAAAGAAAGGACTTC.

The V gene is TRBV5-1, the J gene TRBJ2-3; a possible D gene is TRBD1 (6 bases). CDR3 size: 16 residues. Germline V gene lookup returns CDR1 SGHRS and CDR2 YFSETQ. With 0 bases removed from V and 0 bases from J, the gap between germline ends came to 11 bases. The CDR3 bases are TGCGCCAGCAGCTTGGTGCCAGGGGCTAGCACAGATACGCAGTATTTT. It yields the protein CASSLVPGASTDTQYF.

V gene TRBV11-1 combines with J gene TRBJ1-1; D is undetermined. The V end was cut by 7 bases, the J end by 4 bases, with 10 bases between. The CDR3 length is 12 residues. From germline, CDR1 is SGHAT and CDR2 FQDESV (reference sequence). The CDR3 DNA sequence: TGTGCCAGCACTTCGAGAAGCACTGAAGCTTTCTTT. This sequence encodes CASTSRSTEAFF.

V usage is TRBV3-1 and J usage is TRBJ2-5; 8 nucleotides agree with TRBD2. V lost 1 base and J lost 7; bases outside the gene matches: 11. The CDR3 consists of 16 residues. CDR1 and CDR2 from the germline V gene are LGHDT and YNNKEL (reference sequence). The CDR3 DNA reads as TGTGCCAGCAGCCAAGGATCACGCGGGGGGAGGGGGACCCAGTACTTC. Its translation: CASSQGSRGGRGTQYF.

The V gene is TRBV3-1, the J gene TRBJ2-1; D might be TRBD2 (7 bases). This CDR3 comprises 15 residues. The germline V and J ends were trimmed by 0 bases and 4 bases, with 10 bases remaining between them. Germline V gives CDR1 LGHDT, CDR2 YNNKEL (reference sequence). CDR3 protein: CASSQERGPYNEQFF. For the CDR3, the DNA is TGTGCCAGCAGCCAAGAGCGGGGGCCTTACAATGAGCAGTTCTTC.

This sequence joins TRBV7-9 and TRBJ2-1, with 13 bases fitting TRBD2. The V gene end was trimmed by 4 bases and the J gene end by 0 bases; junction bases not matched to a gene: 9. The CDR3 has 19 residues. The V gene's germline CDR1 is SEHNR and CDR2 FQNEAQ (reference sequence). The CDR3 here is CASSSTSGGPFSSYNEQFF. The CDR3 coding sequence is TGTGCCAGCAGCTCGACTAGCGGGGGGCCATTCAGCTCCTACAATGAGCAGTTCTTC.

CDR3 amino acids: CASSQDPTGGNEKLFF. The CDR3 DNA reads TGCGCCAGCAGCCAAGATCCGACAGGGGGTAATGAAAAACTGTTTTTT. J is TRBJ1-4 and V is TRBV4-1, with 9 bases fitting TRBD1. Germline assignment: CDR1 MGHRA and CDR2 YSYEKL. V shed 0 bases, J shed 4 bases, and the junction held 3 bases outside the gene matches. The CDR3 is 16 amino acids.

This rearrangement joins TRBV7-2 to TRBJ2-1; 9 bases are shared with TRBD2. Germline CDR1 reads SGHTA; CDR2 reads FQGNSA. The length of the CDR3 is 15 residues. The ends lost 4 bases at V and 5 bases at J; junction bases unmatched: 6. The CDR3 loop is CASSSSGLANNEQFF. Written as DNA, the CDR3 is TGTGCCAGCAGCTCCTCGGGACTAGCTAACAATGAGCAGTTCTTC.

CDR3: CASSPDRALYGYTF. The CDR3, as DNA: TGCGCCAGCAGCCCGGACAGGGCTCTCTATGGCTACACCTTC. The J gene is TRBJ1-2, the V gene TRBV5-1; 8 bases are shared with TRBD1. Trimming removed 4 bases from V and 4 bases from J; junction bases left unmatched: 6. Germline CDR1 SGHRS, CDR2 YFSETQ. The CDR3 extends over 14 amino acids.

The rearrangement links TRBV27 to TRBJ1-6; D is unresolved. V lost 7 bases and J lost 4, with 8 bases in between. CDR1 and CDR2 (germline): MNHEY, SMNVEV (reference sequence). The CDR3 consists of 13 residues. DNA of the CDR3: TGTGCCAGCAAAAGTCTATATAATTCACCCCTCCACTTT. Translation: CASKSLYNSPLHF.

Judged by abundance, this clonotype is medium-sized. This chain uses TRBV6-1 with TRBJ1-5; the D is unclear. Germline V lookup: CDR1 MNHNS, CDR2 SASEGT. Deletions cut 2 bases from V and 5 bases from J, with 10 bases between. The CDR3 is made up of 14 amino acids. The CDR3 bases are TGTGCCAGCAGTGAAACTTCGCGGGATCAGCCCCAGCATTTT. It codes for CASSETSRDQPQHF.

This sequence joins TRBV10-3 and TRBJ2-3, with D possibly matching TRBD2 (5 bases). Trimming took off 0 bases at V and 3 bases at J, with 13 bases between the two ends. The CDR3 runs to 16 residues. CDR1 ENHRY and CDR2 SYGVKD come from the germline V gene. CDR3 nucleotide sequence: TGTGCCATCAGTGAGTCGAGACGGAGGAGGACAGATACGCAGTATTTT. This translates into CAISESRRRRTDTQYF.

V and J are TRBV5-4 and TRBJ1-6; 8 bases map to TRBD1. CDR1 is SGHNT and CDR2 is YYREEE in the germline V gene (reference sequence). This CDR3 contains 15 residues. Trimming cost V 0 bases and J 14 bases; bases outside gene matches: 10. This CDR3 is CASSLAGTGAQALHF. The CDR3 nucleotides are TGTGCCAGCAGCTTGGCCGGGACAGGAGCACAGGCCCTCCACTTT. Variable domain in full (rest from reference TRBV5-4 and TRBJ1-6): ETGVTQSPTHLIKTRGQQVTLRCSSQSGHNTVSWYQQALGQGPQFIFQYYREEENGRGNFPPRFSGLQFPNYSSELNVNALELDDSALYLCASSLAGTGAQALHFGNGTRLTVT.

This clonotype appeared a few times. The rearrangement links TRBV4-1 to TRBJ2-1; 8 bases match TRBD2. Unmatched junction bases numbered 5, after V lost 1 base and J lost 0 bases. The CDR3 covers 17 residues. Germline assignment: CDR1 MGHRA and CDR2 YSYEKL. The CDR3 DNA follows: TGCGCCAGCAGCCAAGGAATGGCGGGGGGCTCCTACAATGAGCAGTTCTTC. This sequence encodes CASSQGMAGGSYNEQFF.